This entry describes one TCR beta chain. Antigen: not known. The data were obtained in a study of cytomegalovirus exposure and HLA in healthy donors. This CDR3 has 11 amino acids. Germline loops: CDR1 MDHEN, CDR2 SYDVKM. V lost 3 bases and J lost 4, with 3 bases in between. Study-level findings and limits: Accurate prediction of HLA-A and HLA-B alleles (for most subjects) was reportedly achieved from TCR beta sequences. Compared with the roughly 700-donor mean, an Asian-associated ancestry cluster reportedly had fewer N-insertions, according to a later analysis. Previously analyzed data showed that most TCR beta V segments were productive at a frequency of about 87% or about 30%. The later analysis indicated that the majority of CMV-associated TCR beta chains appeared HLA-restricted.

PCR employed 60 Vbeta and 13 Jbeta primers. Sequencing was performed with immunoSEQ multiplex PCR; in TCRdb, only in-frame clones are kept and a portion is missing. The table lists about 130,000 clones. Sequenced sample: PBMCs. This sequence originates from a middle-aged woman in good health and CMV-seropositive. This chain connects TRBV28 to TRBJ1-2, with D unclear. The CDR3 region has the DNA TGTGCCAGCAGTTTTCGCTATGGCTACACCTTC. Its protein product is CASSFRYGYTF.